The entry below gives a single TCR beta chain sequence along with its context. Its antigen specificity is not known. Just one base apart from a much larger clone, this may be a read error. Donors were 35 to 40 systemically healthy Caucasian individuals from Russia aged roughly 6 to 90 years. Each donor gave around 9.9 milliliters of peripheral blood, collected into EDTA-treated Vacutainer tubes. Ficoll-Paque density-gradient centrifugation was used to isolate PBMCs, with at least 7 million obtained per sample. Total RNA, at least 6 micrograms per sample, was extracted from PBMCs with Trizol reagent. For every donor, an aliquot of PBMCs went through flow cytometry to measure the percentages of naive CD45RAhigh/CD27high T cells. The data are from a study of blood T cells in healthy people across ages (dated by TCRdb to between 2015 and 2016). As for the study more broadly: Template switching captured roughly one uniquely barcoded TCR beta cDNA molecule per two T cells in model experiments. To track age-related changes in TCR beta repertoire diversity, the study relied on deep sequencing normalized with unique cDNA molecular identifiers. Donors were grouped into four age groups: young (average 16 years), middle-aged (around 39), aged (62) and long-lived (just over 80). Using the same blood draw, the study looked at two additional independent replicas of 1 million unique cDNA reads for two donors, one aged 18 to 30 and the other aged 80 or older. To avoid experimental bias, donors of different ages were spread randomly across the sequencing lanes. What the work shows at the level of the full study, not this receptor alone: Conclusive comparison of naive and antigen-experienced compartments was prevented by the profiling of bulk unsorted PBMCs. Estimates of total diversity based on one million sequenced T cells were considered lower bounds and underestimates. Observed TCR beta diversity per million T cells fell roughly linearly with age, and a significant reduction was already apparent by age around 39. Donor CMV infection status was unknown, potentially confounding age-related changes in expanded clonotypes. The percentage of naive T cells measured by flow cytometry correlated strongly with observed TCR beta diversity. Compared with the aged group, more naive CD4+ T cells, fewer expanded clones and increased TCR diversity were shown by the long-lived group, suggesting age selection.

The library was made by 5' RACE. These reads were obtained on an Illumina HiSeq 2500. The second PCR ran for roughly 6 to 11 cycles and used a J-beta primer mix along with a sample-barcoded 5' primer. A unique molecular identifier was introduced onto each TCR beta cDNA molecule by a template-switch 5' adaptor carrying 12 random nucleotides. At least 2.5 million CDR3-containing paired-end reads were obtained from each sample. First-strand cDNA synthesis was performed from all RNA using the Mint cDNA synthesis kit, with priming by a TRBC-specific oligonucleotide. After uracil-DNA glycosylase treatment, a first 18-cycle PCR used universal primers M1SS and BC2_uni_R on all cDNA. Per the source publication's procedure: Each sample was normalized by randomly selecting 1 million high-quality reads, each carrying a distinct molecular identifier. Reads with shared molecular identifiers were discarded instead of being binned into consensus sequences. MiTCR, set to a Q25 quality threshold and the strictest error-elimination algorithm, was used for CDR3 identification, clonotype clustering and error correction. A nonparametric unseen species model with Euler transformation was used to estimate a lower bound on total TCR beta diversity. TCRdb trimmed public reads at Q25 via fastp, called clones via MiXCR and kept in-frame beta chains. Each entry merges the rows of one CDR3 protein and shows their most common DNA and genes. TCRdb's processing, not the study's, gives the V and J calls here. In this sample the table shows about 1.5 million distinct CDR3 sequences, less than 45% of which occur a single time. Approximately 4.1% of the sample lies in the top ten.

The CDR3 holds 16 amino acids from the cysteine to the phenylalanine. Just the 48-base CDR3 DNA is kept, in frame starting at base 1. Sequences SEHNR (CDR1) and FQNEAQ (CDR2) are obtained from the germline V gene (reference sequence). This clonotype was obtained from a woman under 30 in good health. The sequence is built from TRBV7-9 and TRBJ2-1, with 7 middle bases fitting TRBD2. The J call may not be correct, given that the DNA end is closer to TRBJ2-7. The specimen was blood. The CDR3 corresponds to CASSFLRGSSYNEQYF. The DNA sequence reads TGTGCCAGCAGCTTTCTGCGGGGGAGCTCCTACAATGAGCAGTACTTC.